This T cell receptor beta chain stems from a study of blood T cell repertoires in COVID-19. Study-wide context: Sources were T cells, B-cell-depleted T cells, or PBMCs; the material itself was cDNA or gDNA.

The germline CDR1 and CDR2 sequences are MNHEY and SVGAGI. V was shortened by 7 bases and J by 1 base, with 2 bases between the two germline ends. The CDR3 contains 12 residues. Seattle-derived patients entered the study during active infection and were followed longitudinally. In the study's own analysis: The authors estimated nucleated cell counts from reference gene primer amplification. The protocol was immunoSEQ multiplex PCR, while the TCRdb copy is restricted to in-frame clones and leaves out a portion. The D gene and trimming were derived from the DNA, and the V and J assignments and clone size from that table. The sample carries some 300,000 clones, roughly 90% recorded once.

V gene TRBV6-5 combines with J gene TRBJ2-6; no reliable D call. This sequence was found in a middle-aged woman with COVID-19, enrolled during active disease. Sequenced: peripheral blood. CDR3 sequence: CASISGANVLTF. The DNA for the CDR3 is TGTGCCAGCATATCTGGGGCCAACGTCCTGACTTTC.